The 15 T cell receptor beta chains listed next were all sequenced from one sample in a study of T cells after posttransplantation cyclophosphamide. Cells defined as naive were viable CD3+CD4+ or CD3+CD8+ and CCR7+CD45RA+CD45RO-CD95-CD27+CD28+. Clones were sequenced by immunoSEQ multiplex PCR, and TCRdb holds only the in-frame ones, with some missing. Of 31,000 or so clones in the sample, around nine tenths are singletons; the top ten hold 0.1% to 0.12%. The sequencing input was naive CD4+ T cells sorted from blood. The receptors originated from a man aged 25 to 40 in good health and a related stem cell transplant donor.

The chain links TRBV28 to TRBJ2-7; possibly TRBD1 for D (6 bases). CDR3 length equals 15 residues. Trimming removed 3 bases at V and 5 bases at J, with 17 bases between. Per the germline V gene, CDR1 is MDHEN and CDR2 is SYDVKM. CDR3 sequence (DNA): TGTGCCAGCAGTTTCCCCCGGACAGTCGTGAACGAGCAGTACTTC. Translation: CASSFPRTVVNEQYF.

The chain links TRBV7-9 to TRBJ2-3; D gene uncertain. V was shortened by 1 base and J by 0 bases, with 8 bases between the two germline ends. The CDR3 runs to 15 residues. Germline CDR1 reads SEHNR; CDR2 reads FQNEAQ (reference sequence). Written as DNA, the CDR3 is TGTGCCAGCAGCTTAGGCGGTACTAGCACAGATACGCAGTATTTT. Encoded protein: CASSLGGTSTDTQYF.

The V and J genes are TRBV29-1 and TRBJ1-1; a possible D gene is TRBD1 (5 bases). The CDR3 is 15 amino acids. Trimming took off 0 bases at V and 2 bases at J, with 13 bases between the two ends. Germline V gene data show CDR1 as SQVTM and CDR2 as ANQGSEA. CDR3 protein: CSVEDPRASNTEAFF. CDR3 DNA sequence: TGCAGCGTTGAAGATCCCAGGGCGAGTAACACTGAAGCTTTCTTT.

This clone was counted between two and nine times. V usage is TRBV28 and J usage is TRBJ1-1; possibly TRBD1 for D (5 bases). CDR1 and CDR2 from the germline V gene are MDHEN and SYDVKM. This CDR3 comprises 14 residues. Trimming shortened V by 2 bases and J by 4 bases, and 11 bases separated the two germline ends. This chain's CDR3 is CASSLLGRGTEAFF. The CDR3 DNA sequence: TGTGCCAGCAGTTTACTGGGAAGGGGCACTGAAGCTTTCTTT. The variable domain in full, completed from reference TRBV28 and TRBJ1-1, reads DVKVTQSSRYLVKRTGEKVFLECVQDMDHENMFWYRQDPGLGLRLIYFSYDVKMKEKGDIPEGYSVSREKKERFSLILESASTNQTSMYLCASSLLGRGTEAFFGQGTRLTVV.

This clone was found once. Distinct nucleotide sequences in the sample also encode this CDR3. V usage is TRBV5-1 and J usage is TRBJ1-2, with D possibly TRBD1 on 6 matching bases. This CDR3 is built from 14 residues. Trimming took off 0 bases at V and 2 bases at J, with 8 bases between the two ends. Germline V gene lookup returns CDR1 SGHRS and CDR2 YFSETQ. The CDR3 is CASSLDRVNYGYTF. CDR3 nucleotide sequence: TGCGCCAGCAGCTTGGACAGGGTGAACTATGGCTACACCTTC.

This chain joins TRBV28 and TRBJ1-5, with unresolved D. Germline lookup yields CDR1 MDHEN and CDR2 SYDVKM. The V gene lost 9 bases and the J gene lost 0 bases, with 9 bases spanning the gap. CDR3 length equals 13 residues. The CDR3, as DNA: TGTGCCAGTAACTTCTATAGCAATCAGCCCCAGCATTTT. Residues: CASNFYSNQPQHF.

CDR3 loop: CASSSIRTSPQEAFF. The CDR3 region has the DNA TGTGCCAGCAGTTCCATAAGGACATCGCCCCAGGAAGCTTTCTTT. The chain has TRBV27 and TRBJ1-1, with D tentatively TRBD1 (5 bases). The V gene's germline CDR1 is MNHEY and CDR2 SMNVEV (reference sequence). The germline V and J ends were trimmed by 4 bases and 8 bases, with 20 bases remaining between them. This CDR3 contains 15 residues.

The chain links TRBV5-1 to TRBJ2-5; possible D gene TRBD2, 6 bases. With the DNA end fitting TRBJ2-7 better, the J assignment may be wrong. CDR1 and CDR2 from the germline V gene are SGHRS and YFSETQ. This CDR3 is built from 14 residues. The CDR3 region is CASSLVEGRGEQYF. As DNA, the CDR3 is TGCGCCAGCAGCTTGGTGGAGGGACGGGGCGAGCAGTACTTC.

The chain uses TRBV4-1 and TRBJ1-2; TRBD1 matches 8 bases. With 8 bases clipped from V and 8 bases from J, the junction kept 10 bases outside the gene matches. Germline lookup yields CDR1 MGHRA and CDR2 YSYEKL. CDR3 length: 13 amino acids. The CDR3 is CASRPPTGEGYTF. The CDR3 nucleotides read TGCGCCAGCCGCCCCCCGACAGGGGAGGGCTACACCTTC.

This chain joins TRBV19 and TRBJ1-2, with 7 bases aligning to TRBD1. The V gene's germline CDR1 is LNHDA and CDR2 SQIVND (reference sequence). This CDR3 is 14 amino acids long. The ends lost 6 bases at V and 3 bases at J; junction bases unmatched: 7. CDR3 region: CASRNAGTDYGYTF. In DNA form, the CDR3 reads TGTGCCAGTAGGAACGCCGGGACAGACTATGGCTACACCTTC.

This chain links TRBV7-9 with TRBJ2-3; tentative D call: TRBD1 (5 bases). V gave up 5 bases and J gave up 0 bases, with 15 bases separating them. There are 16 residues in the CDR3. Germline V CDR1 and CDR2: SEHNR, FQNEAQ (reference sequence). This CDR3 reads CASSAPVGVSTDTQYF. The CDR3, as DNA: TGTGCCAGCAGCGCACCGGTAGGGGTTAGCACAGATACGCAGTATTTT.

J is TRBJ2-7 and V is TRBV5-1; TRBD1 aligns across 7 bases. Trimming took 7 bases from V and 0 from J; bases not matched to a gene: 7. Germline CDR1 is SGHRS and CDR2 is YFSETQ. The CDR3 totals 14 residues. The CDR3: CASRQGPSSYEQYF. CDR3 coding DNA: TGCGCCAGCCGACAGGGCCCAAGCTCCTACGAGCAGTACTTC. Filled out from reference TRBV5-1 and TRBJ2-7, the complete variable domain reads KAGVTQTPRYLIKTRGQQVTLSCSPISGHRSVSWYQQTPGQGLQFLFEYFSETQRNKGNFPGRFSGRQFSNSRSEMNVSTLELGDSALYLCASRQGPSSYEQYFGPGTRLTVT.

This clone turned up a few times. CDR3 loop: CASQDRPRSYTF. The CDR3, as DNA: TGTGCCAGTCAGGACAGGCCTCGCAGCTACACCTTC. The chain joins TRBV19 to TRBJ1-2; 7 bases align to TRBD1. CDR1 LNHDA and CDR2 SQIVND come from the germline V gene (reference sequence). This CDR3 is 12 amino acids long. V shed 8 bases and J 9 bases; nucleotides not matched to a gene: 9.

The V gene is TRBV6-1, the J gene TRBJ1-6; TRBD1 matches at 8 bases. The CDR3 extends over 17 amino acids. Trimming cost V 0 bases and J 7 bases; bases outside gene matches: 8. Per germline, CDR1 MNHNS and CDR2 SASEGT. CDR3 sequence reads: CASSEASWGTGNSPLHF. CDR3 coding DNA: TGTGCCAGCAGTGAAGCGAGTTGGGGGACAGGAAATTCACCCCTCCACTTT.

This chain connects TRBV5-1 to TRBJ1-4; the D gene is possibly TRBD1 (6 bases). CDR1 SGHRS and CDR2 YFSETQ come from the germline V gene. Trimming shortened V by 4 bases and J by 6 bases, and 10 bases separated the two germline ends. The length of the CDR3 is 13 residues. Written as DNA, the CDR3 is TGCGCCAGCAGCGCGCGGACAGATGAAAAACTGTTTTTT. Its protein product is CASSARTDEKLFF.